The present entry profiles one T cell receptor beta chain with its context. The data were taken from a study of technical replicates of blood from a few donors. Generated by immunoSEQ multiplex PCR, the TCRdb table keeps only in-frame clones and is missing some. The repertoire has some 62,000 clones, more than 70% of them found once; the top ten carry around 4.9%. Sequencing was carried out using PBMCs. The TCR sequence derives from a human donor in good health. Some clones in this sample may be carry-over from other donors' samples.

The CDR3 loop reads CASSLQGSYEQYF. For the CDR3, the DNA is TGCGCCAGCAGCTTACAGGGCTCCTACGAGCAGTACTTC. The chain joins TRBV5-1 to TRBJ2-7; D may be TRBD1 (6 bases). The V gene lost 2 bases and the J gene lost 0 bases, with 6 bases spanning the gap. There are 13 residues in the CDR3. Germline V gene data show CDR1 as SGHRS and CDR2 as YFSETQ.